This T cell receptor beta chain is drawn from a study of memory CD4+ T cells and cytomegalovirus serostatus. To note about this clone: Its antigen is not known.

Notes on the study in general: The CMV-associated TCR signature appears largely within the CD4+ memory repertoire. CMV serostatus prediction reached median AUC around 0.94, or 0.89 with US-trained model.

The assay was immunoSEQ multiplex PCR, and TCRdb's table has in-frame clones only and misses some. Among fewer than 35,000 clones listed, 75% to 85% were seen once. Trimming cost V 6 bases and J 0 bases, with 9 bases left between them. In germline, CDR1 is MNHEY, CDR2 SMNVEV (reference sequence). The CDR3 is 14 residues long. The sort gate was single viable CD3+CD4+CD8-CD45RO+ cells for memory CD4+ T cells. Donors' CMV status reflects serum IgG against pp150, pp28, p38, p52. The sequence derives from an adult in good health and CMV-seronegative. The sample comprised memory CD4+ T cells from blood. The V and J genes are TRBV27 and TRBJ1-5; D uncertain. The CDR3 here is CASSPQNSNQPQHF. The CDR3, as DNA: TGTGCCAGCAGCCCTCAGAATAGCAATCAGCCCCAGCATTTT.